This T cell receptor beta chain was recovered during a study of shared clonotypes between healthy human individuals. Remarks on this clone: The antigen remains unidentified.

Broader study findings: The study generally estimated greater richness for naive than memory subsets.

Data came from immunoSEQ multiplex PCR; TCRdb stores just in-frame clones and leaves some out. The table includes 950,000 to 1,300,000 clones, about three quarters detected once. This CDR3 has 14 amino acids. Germline V gives CDR1 SQVTM, CDR2 ANQGSEA. V was pared by 6 bases and J by 4 bases, with 15 bases between. The genes are TRBV29-1 and TRBJ2-2; maybe TRBD1 (7 bases). The receptor was isolated from a man younger than 30 in good health. The sample consisted of memory CD4+ T cells sorted from blood. Subset: CD45RA-negative fraction. The CDR3 region is CSVTSGGGTGELFF. CDR3 in DNA: TGCAGCGTGACGTCAGGGGGAGGCACCGGGGAGCTGTTTTTT.